This T cell receptor beta chain was observed in a study of cytomegalovirus exposure and HLA in healthy donors. A remark on this clone: Antigen specificity is unknown. Other DNA sequences within the sample encode an identical CDR3.

Notes on the study in general: For most TCR sequences rarity was the rule, although some public TCRs occurred in many donors. A missense DCLRE1C variant was associated with V- and J-gene trimming of TCR beta chains in a later analysis, and an independent cohort replicated the association.

Researchers ran the PCR with 60 Vbeta and 13 Jbeta primers. The protocol was immunoSEQ multiplex PCR, while the TCRdb copy is restricted to in-frame clones and leaves out a portion. The sample lists about 160,000 clones, almost 80% occurring once. Trimming cost V 6 bases and J 5 bases; bases outside gene matches: 9. The CDR3 length is 14 residues. CDR1 SGHVS and CDR2 FNYEAQ come from the germline V gene. The chain has TRBV7-6 and TRBJ2-7; 8 bases fit TRBD1. This clonotype originated in a man younger than 35 in good health and CMV-seropositive. Material: PBMCs. The CDR3 is CASSLRQGSDEQYF. In DNA form, the CDR3 reads TGTGCCAGCAGTTTACGACAGGGGTCTGACGAGCAGTACTTC.